These T cell receptor beta chains were read from a single sample in a study of T cells in Graves' hyperthyroidism and ophthalmopathy. TCRdb redid the calling of the multiplex PCR reads with MiXCR, one entry per CDR3 protein. The data hold a few hundred thousand distinct CDR3 sequences, with about 45% observed a single time. The specimen was peripheral blood or thyroid tissue (not recorded which). The receptors were gathered from a woman in her late teens or twenties with Graves' hyperthyroidism. CDR3s include the opening cysteine and the closing phenylalanine or tryptophan. D genes are given only for firm matches. Some rows have no size entry. The others give once, few or many, or a class for an expanded clone.

len	d_gene	j_gene	v_gene	abundance	CDR3nt	CDR3aa
14	TRBD1	TRBJ1-2	TRBV29-1	NA	TGCAGCGTTGACACTGGACAGGGGTGCTATGGCTACACCTTC	CSVDTGQGCYGYTF
15	TRBD2	TRBJ2-1	TRBV5-1	NA	TGCGCCAGCAGCTTGGAACTAGCGGGAGTTGGGGAGCAGTTCTTC	CASSLELAGVGEQFF
15	NA	TRBJ2-5	TRBV2	many	TGTGCCAGCCGCCTGAGGGGCAACTCACAAGAGACCCAGTACTTC	CASRLRGNSQETQYF
14	NA	TRBJ2-6	TRBV11-2	NA	TGTGCCAGCAGCTCCAGGGACGGGGCCAACGTCCTGACTTTC	CASSSRDGANVLTF
13	NA	TRBJ1-1	TRBV6-5	few	TGTGCCAGCAGTTACGGCGACATTAGTGAAGCTTTCTTT	CASSYGDISEAFF
17	NA	TRBJ2-3	TRBV2	few	TGTGCCAGCAGTGGCCGGGCCTCCAAAGGGGGCACAGATACGCAGTATTTT	CASSGRASKGGTDTQYF
19	TRBD2	TRBJ2-7	TRBV6-5	few	TGTGCCAGCAGTCACACCGGGACAGGGTATCTAGCGGGAGGCGGGGAGCAGTACTTC	CASSHTGTGYLAGGGEQYF
15	NA	TRBJ1-3	TRBV4-1	NA	TGCGCCAGCAGCCAAGCCGGGACTGCTGGAAACACCATATATTTT	CASSQAGTAGNTIYF
14	TRBD2	TRBJ2-4	TRBV2	NA	TGTGCCAGCACTAGCGGGGTAGCCAAAAACATTCAGTACTTC	CASTSGVAKNIQYF
17	TRBD2	TRBJ2-7	TRBV2	NA	TGTGCCAGCTCACCATTGGGACTAGCGGAGGCCCCCTACGAGCAGTACTTC	CASSPLGLAEAPYEQYF
15	NA	TRBJ1-2	TRBV2	NA	TGTGCCAGCAGTGACAGGACAAGTCTTGGCTATGGCTACACCTTC	CASSDRTSLGYGYTF
11	NA	TRBJ2-7	TRBV24-1	NA	TGTGCCCAGTCCAGCGGAGGCGAGCAGTACTTC	CAQSSGGEQYF
18	NA	TRBJ2-2	TRBV19	NA	TGTGCCAGTAGTATCGACATGGGATGGATGGCGAACACCGGGGAGCTGTTTTTT	CASSIDMGWMANTGELFF
15	NA	TRBJ2-7	TRBV2	many	TGTGCCAGCAGTAATTTAGCGGTCTCAGCGGACGAGCAGTACTTC	CASSNLAVSADEQYF
13	TRBD1	TRBJ1-2	TRBV29-1	many	TGCAGCGTTGACGACAGGGTCAACTATGGCTACACCTTC	CSVDDRVNYGYTF
14	NA	TRBJ2-1	TRBV29-1	NA	TGCAGCGTTGGGGCCGGGCCCGCTAACGATGAGCAGTTCTTC	CSVGAGPANDEQFF
15	TRBD1	TRBJ2-5	TRBV9	NA	TGTGCCAGCAGCCCCGGGCAGGGGGCAGGAGAGACCCAGTACTTC	CASSPGQGAGETQYF
13	TRBD1	TRBJ2-7	TRBV7-9	many	TGTGCCAGCAGCGAACAGGGGCTCTACGAGCAGTACTTC	CASSEQGLYEQYF
12	NA	TRBJ1-1	TRBV2	many	TGTGCCAGCAGTGCACAGAGGACTGAAGCTTTCTTT	CASSAQRTEAFF
15	TRBD2	TRBJ2-5	TRBV12-5	few	TGTGCTAGTGGTTTGGGAACGACTAGCTCCGAGACCCAGTACTTC	CASGLGTTSSETQYF
13	NA	TRBJ1-5	TRBV6-5	NA	TGTGCCAGCAGTTTAGGAAAGGGGGAGACCCAGCATTTT	CASSLGKGETQHF
13	NA	TRBJ1-1	TRBV2	NA	TGTGCCAGCACCACCCAGTCGGGGGGAGGAGCTTTCTTT	CASTTQSGGGAFF
13	NA	TRBJ1-2	TRBV25-1	NA	TGTGCCAGCGTTGAGCAGGGCATCTATGGCTACACCTTC	CASVEQGIYGYTF
12	TRBD1	TRBJ1-2	TRBV7-2	NA	TGTGCCAGCAGAAAAAGGGACAGGGGCTGCACCTTC	CASRKRDRGCTF
14	NA	TRBJ1-1	TRBV10-3	once	NA	CAICSARGLAEAFF
16	TRBD1	TRBJ1-2	TRBV9	NA	TGTGCCAGCAGTCCCGGGACAGGGTGGATCCCCTATGGCTACACCTTC	CASSPGTGWIPYGYTF
15	TRBD1	TRBJ2-7	TRBV28	many	TGTGCCAGCAGTCCGGGACAGAGATTCTCCTACGAGCAGTACTTC	CASSPGQRFSYEQYF
14	NA	TRBJ1-1	TRBV25-1	NA	TGTGCCAGCAGTGTCGTACCGGGGAACACTGAAGCTTTCTTT	CASSVVPGNTEAFF
15	TRBD2	TRBJ2-7	TRBV19	once	TGTGCCAGTAGCCGACTAGCGGGAGAGGAAAACGAGCAGTACTTC	CASSRLAGEENEQYF
16	NA	TRBJ1-1	TRBV6-5	few	TGTGCCAGCAGTTACGCTACGGGAGGATGGGTCGCTGAAGCTTTCTTT	CASSYATGGWVAEAFF
13	NA	TRBJ2-7	TRBV20-1	many	TGCAGTGCTATCAGAGGGAGTATCAACGAGCAGTACTTC	CSAIRGSINEQYF